These 31 T cell receptor beta chains were sequenced from one sample in a study of cytomegalovirus exposure and HLA in healthy donors. Primers for the PCR totalled 60 Vbeta and 13 Jbeta. Profiling relied on immunoSEQ multiplex PCR, and the TCRdb table lists in-frame clones only, not all of them. The sample has roughly 180,000 clones; just under 80% are singletons. The sequencing sample was made of PBMCs. Receptor source: a man aged 30 to 39 in good health and CMV-seronegative.

The chain recombines TRBV5-6 with TRBJ2-5, with 14 bases lining up with TRBD2. The CDR3 sequence is 16 residues long. CDR1 and CDR2 from the germline V gene are SGHDT and YYEEEE. J lost 2 bases, V lost 4 bases, and 4 bases had no gene match. CDR3 in amino acids: CASSGTSGSSQETQYF. Here the CDR3 DNA reads TGTGCCAGCAGCGGGACTAGCGGGAGTTCTCAAGAGACCCAGTACTTC.

The genes are TRBV28 and TRBJ2-7, with unresolved D. Germline CDR1 MDHEN, CDR2 SYDVKM. The CDR3 covers 14 residues. V lost 6 bases to trimming and J lost 1 base, with 13 bases between them. The CDR3 coding sequence is TGTGCCAGCAGCATCTTAACAAATTCCTACGAGCAGTACTTC. It codes for CASSILTNSYEQYF. The variable domain in full, completed from reference TRBV28 and TRBJ2-7, reads DVKVTQSSRYLVKRTGEKVFLECVQDMDHENMFWYRQDPGLGLRLIYFSYDVKMKEKGDIPEGYSVSREKKERFSLILESASTNQTSMYLCASSILTNSYEQYFGPGTRLTVT.

This chain joins TRBV29-1 and TRBJ1-5; 12 positions agree with TRBD1. The V segment lost 6 bases and the J segment 2 bases; nucleotides outside the gene matches: 2. Germline V gene data show CDR1 as SQVTM and CDR2 as ANQGSEA. This CDR3 spans 14 amino acids. The CDR3 DNA sequence: TGCAGCGTGGGGACAGGGGGCGGCAATCAGCCCCAGCATTTT. Translation gives CSVGTGGGNQPQHF. Variable domain in full (rest from reference TRBV29-1 and TRBJ1-5): SAVISQKPSRDICQRGTSLTIQCQVDSQVTMMFWYRQQPGQSLTLIATANQGSEATYESGFVIDKFPISRPNLTFSTLTVSNMSPEDSSIYLCSVGTGGGNQPQHFGDGTRLSIL.

The rearrangement uses TRBV9 and TRBJ2-5; D is possibly TRBD2 (7 bases). The V end lost 4 bases, the J end lost 2 bases, and 21 bases lay between the germline ends. Germline V lookup: CDR1 SGDLS, CDR2 YYNGEE. This CDR3 has 17 amino acids. In DNA form, the CDR3 reads TGTGCCAGCAGCCCCACCCGAAGGGGGGGCCAACAAGAGACCCAGTACTTC. Amino acid sequence: CASSPTRRGGQQETQYF. The whole variable domain, filled in from reference TRBV9 and TRBJ2-5, reads DSGVTQTPKHLITATGQRVTLRCSPRSGDLSVYWYQQSLDQGLQFLIQYYNGEERAKGNILERFSAQQFPDLHSELNLSSLELGDSALYFCASSPTRRGGQQETQYFGPGTRLLVL.

J is TRBJ1-2 and V is TRBV28, with 10 bases that match TRBD1. V was clipped by 4 bases and J by 2 bases; unmatched bases: 4. Per the germline V gene, CDR1 is MDHEN and CDR2 is SYDVKM. This CDR3 spans 15 amino acids. The CDR3 here is CASSSPGQGNYGYTF. Written as DNA, the CDR3 is TGTGCCAGCAGTTCCCCGGGACAGGGGAACTATGGCTACACCTTC.

This clone came up once. The V call is TRBV10-1, the J call TRBJ2-1, with D tentatively TRBD2 (5 bases). V shed 6 bases and J shed 3 bases, with 12 bases lying between them. Germline CDR1 and CDR2: WNHNN and SYGVQD (reference sequence). The CDR3 has 14 amino acids. The CDR3 DNA follows: TGCGCCAGCAGCCCGGAGGTCAACTACAATGAGCAGTTCTTC. Translated, it gives CASSPEVNYNEQFF.

The rearrangement links TRBV7-2 to TRBJ2-3, with D possibly being TRBD2 (7 bases). CDR1 is SGHTA, CDR2 FQGNSA, per germline. The V and J ends lost 5 bases and 3 bases respectively, with 21 bases between them. The CDR3 is made up of 17 amino acids. The CDR3 is CASSPPRGGRSTDTQYF. The CDR3 DNA reads TGTGCCAGCAGCCCTCCCCGCGGGGGCCGGAGTACAGATACGCAGTATTTT. Variable domain in full (rest from reference TRBV7-2 and TRBJ2-3): GAGVSQSPSNKVTEKGKDVELRCDPISGHTALYWYRQSLGQGLEFLIYFQGNSAPDKSGLPSDRFSAERTGGSVSTLTIQRTQQEDSAVYLCASSPPRGGRSTDTQYFGPGTRLTVL.

The rearrangement links TRBV18 to TRBJ2-5; the D is unclear. The V gene's germline CDR1 is KGHSH and CDR2 LQKENI. The CDR3 has 15 residues. V was pared by 3 bases and J by 0 bases, with 11 bases between. The CDR3 sequence is CASSPTPTYQETQYF. CDR3 coding DNA: TGTGCCAGCTCACCCACCCCTACGTACCAAGAGACCCAGTACTTC.

J is TRBJ2-2 and V is TRBV30; the D gene is possibly TRBD1 (6 bases). V was trimmed by 1 base and J by 1 base, leaving 7 bases between them. Germline V CDR1 and CDR2: GTSNPN, SVGIG (reference sequence). The CDR3 consists of 14 residues. This CDR3 is CAWSADRNTGELFF. As DNA, the CDR3 is TGTGCCTGGAGTGCGGACAGGAACACCGGGGAGCTGTTTTTT.

This clone was counted a few times. The chain links TRBV4-3 to TRBJ1-2, with D perhaps TRBD1 (6 bases). CDR1 is LGHNA and CDR2 is YSLEER in the germline V gene. This CDR3 contains 16 residues. With 0 bases removed from V and 1 base from J, the gap between germline ends came to 12 bases. The CDR3 region is CASSQDQTGNNYGYTF. The CDR3 region has the DNA TGCGCCAGCAGCCAAGATCAAACAGGGAATAACTATGGCTACACCTTC.

The rearrangement links TRBV29-1 to TRBJ2-3, with 9 bases lining up with TRBD2. Germline CDR1 reads SQVTM; CDR2 reads ANQGSEA. With 7 bases clipped from V and 3 bases from J, the junction kept 5 bases outside the gene matches. The CDR3 sequence is 13 residues long. As DNA, the CDR3 is TGCAGCGGTACTAGCGGGCCGACAGATACGCAGTATTTT. Amino acid sequence: CSGTSGPTDTQYF.

This chain joins TRBV19 and TRBJ1-2; 8 bases are a match to TRBD1. Losses at the gene ends were 3 bases for V and 6 bases for J; bases not matched to a gene: 9. Germline V CDR1 and CDR2: LNHDA, SQIVND (reference sequence). CDR3 length: 15 residues. CDR3: CASSIEGRGPNGYTF. The CDR3 coding sequence is TGTGCCAGTAGTATTGAGGGCAGGGGGCCGAATGGCTACACCTTC.

The gene calls are TRBV5-1 and TRBJ1-2; perhaps TRBD1 as D (5 bases). V was shortened by 0 bases and J by 4 bases, with 22 bases between the two germline ends. The CDR3 covers 18 residues. The germline gives CDR1 SGHRS, CDR2 YFSETQ. CDR3 region: CASSLGLSPGGVSYGYTF. The CDR3 coding sequence is TGCGCCAGCAGCTTGGGACTTTCCCCGGGAGGGGTTAGCTATGGCTACACCTTC.

The chain employs TRBV2 and TRBJ1-2; D uncertain. CDR3 length: 13 residues. V was clipped by 5 bases and J by 0 bases, with 7 bases between them. CDR1 and CDR2 (germline): SNHLY, FYNNEI. CDR3: CASSRGTNYGYTF. DNA of the CDR3: TGTGCCAGCAGTCGCGGGACTAACTATGGCTACACCTTC.

The J gene is TRBJ1-4, the V gene TRBV7-6, with a possible D match to TRBD1 (5 bases). The germline V and J ends were trimmed by 1 base and 0 bases, with 12 bases remaining between them. The CDR3 sequence is 17 residues long. The V gene's germline CDR1 is SGHVS and CDR2 FNYEAQ. As DNA, the CDR3 is TGTGCCAGCAGCTTAGACGGGGGTAGGACAACTAATGAAAAACTGTTTTTT. Its protein product is CASSLDGGRTTNEKLFF.

The chain links TRBV4-3 to TRBJ1-5; D not certain. V lost 0 bases and J lost 1, with 4 bases in between. Germline values: CDR1 LGHNA, CDR2 YSLEER. The CDR3 sequence is 14 residues long. CDR3 amino acids: CASSQDYSNQPQHF. The CDR3 coding sequence is TGCGCCAGCAGCCAAGACTACAGCAATCAGCCCCAGCATTTT.

The chain combines TRBV10-3 with TRBJ1-1, with TRBD1 matching over 9 bases. CDR1 and CDR2 (germline): ENHRY, SYGVKD. The CDR3 covers 15 residues. The ends lost 5 bases at V and 5 bases at J; junction bases unmatched: 9. CDR3 in amino acids: CAISTFATGGTEAFF. CDR3 coding DNA: TGTGCCATCAGTACTTTCGCGACAGGGGGAACTGAAGCTTTCTTT.

This chain joins TRBV9 and TRBJ2-3; 7 bases are shared with TRBD1. V was pared by 4 bases and J by 0 bases, with 5 bases of the junction left unmatched. The germline gives CDR1 SGDLS, CDR2 YYNGEE. CDR3 size: 15 residues. The CDR3 is CASSYGQDSTDTQYF. CDR3 coding DNA: TGTGCCAGCAGCTATGGACAGGATAGCACAGATACGCAGTATTTT.

The genes are TRBV5-4 and TRBJ2-2, with D maybe TRBD1 (5 bases). Germline CDR1 and CDR2: SGHNT and YYREEE (reference sequence). The CDR3 has 14 residues. V dropped 3 bases and J dropped 2 bases, with 8 bases sitting between them. CDR3 DNA: TGTGCCAGCAGCTCGACAGACAACACCGGGGAGCTGTTTTTT. It encodes CASSSTDNTGELFF.

CDR3 residues: CAWTTGTNYEQYF. In DNA, the CDR3 is TGTGCCTGGACTACCGGGACTAACTACGAGCAGTACTTC. The rearrangement joins TRBV30 to TRBJ2-7, with 7 bases matching TRBD2. Germline assignment: CDR1 GTSNPN and CDR2 SVGIG (reference sequence). J gave up 3 bases and V 4 bases, and 6 bases lay outside the gene matches. There are 13 residues in the CDR3. Full variable domain (outside the CDR3, taken from reference TRBV30 and TRBJ2-7): SQTIHQWPATLVQPVGSPLSLECTVEGTSNPNLYWYRQAAGRGLQLLFYSVGIGQISSEVPQNLSASRPQDRQFILSSKKLLLSDSGFYLCAWTTGTNYEQYFGPGTRLTVT.

V usage is TRBV23-1 and J usage is TRBJ2-4; D is possibly TRBD1 (5 bases). TRBV23-1 carries the ORF label, with uncertain function. This CDR3 spans 14 amino acids. V was trimmed by 0 bases and J by 7 bases, leaving 10 bases between them. This chain's CDR3 is CASSQSPRANIQYF. Written as DNA, the CDR3 is TGCGCCAGCAGTCAATCCCCCAGGGCGAACATTCAGTACTTC.

The genes are TRBV6-6 and TRBJ1-2; no definite D call. CDR1 is MNHNY and CDR2 is SVGAGI in the germline V gene (reference sequence). Trimming shortened V by 6 bases and J by 8 bases, and 10 bases separated the two germline ends. CDR3 length equals 11 residues. This CDR3 is CASRASKGYTF. CDR3 DNA sequence: TGTGCCAGCAGAGCCTCAAAGGGCTACACCTTC.

The V and J genes are TRBV30 and TRBJ1-5, with 9 bases identical to TRBD1. CDR3 length equals 14 residues. V lost 2 bases to trimming and J lost 6 bases; unmatched junction nucleotides: 5. Germline CDR1 GTSNPN, CDR2 SVGIG (reference sequence). CDR3: CAWSWDRVGQPQHF. CDR3 sequence (DNA): TGTGCCTGGAGTTGGGACAGGGTGGGTCAGCCCCAGCATTTT. Full variable domain (missing parts from reference TRBV30 and TRBJ1-5): SQTIHQWPATLVQPVGSPLSLECTVEGTSNPNLYWYRQAAGRGLQLLFYSVGIGQISSEVPQNLSASRPQDRQFILSSKKLLLSDSGFYLCAWSWDRVGQPQHFGDGTRLSIL.

This clone has a handful of counts. The chain joins TRBV19 to TRBJ2-6; 7 nucleotides match TRBD1. The CDR3 runs 15 residues. Germline CDR1 and CDR2: LNHDA and SQIVND (reference sequence). Trimming cost V 11 bases and J 4 bases; bases outside gene matches: 11. As DNA, the CDR3 is TGTGCCGCAAAACGACAGGGTACCGGGGCCAACGTCCTGACTTTC. Translating gives CAAKRQGTGANVLTF.

This chain joins TRBV6-5 and TRBJ2-7, with a tentative D call TRBD1 (6 bases). Trimming cost V 2 bases and J 2 bases, with 13 bases left between them. Germline CDR1 reads MNHEY; CDR2 reads SVGAGI. The CDR3 runs 15 residues. Here the CDR3 reads CASSYAPGHPYEQYF. Written as DNA, the CDR3 is TGTGCCAGCAGTTACGCTCCGGGACACCCCTACGAGCAGTACTTC.

V and J are TRBV4-2 and TRBJ2-5, with 8 bases aligning to TRBD2. Germline assignment: CDR1 LGHNA and CDR2 YNFKEQ. V trimming: 1 base; J trimming: 2 bases; junction bases outside the gene matches: 6. The CDR3 runs 16 residues. The CDR3 nucleotides are TGTGCCAGCAGCCAAGTCGCAGCGGGAGAGCAAGAGACCCAGTACTTC. Its translation is CASSQVAAGEQETQYF.

V usage is TRBV7-9 and J usage is TRBJ1-5; 9 bases are a match to TRBD1. The CDR3 is 15 amino acids. Germline CDR1 and CDR2: SEHNR and FQNEAQ (reference sequence). Losses at the gene ends were 4 bases for V and 4 bases for J; bases not matched to a gene: 5. CDR3 residues: CASSSTTGGNQPQHF. The CDR3 DNA follows: TGTGCCAGCAGCTCGACGACAGGGGGGAATCAGCCCCAGCATTTT. The complete variable domain, with remaining parts taken from reference TRBV7-9 and TRBJ1-5, reads DTGVSQNPRHKITKRGQNVTFRCDPISEHNRLYWYRQTLGQGPEFLTYFQNEAQLEKSRLLSDRFSAERPKGSFSTLEIQRTEQGDSAMYLCASSSTTGGNQPQHFGDGTRLSIL.

This clone was recorded a few times. The chain joins TRBV28 to TRBJ1-5; TRBD1 might be the D (5 bases). The CDR3 has 16 residues. In germline, CDR1 is MDHEN, CDR2 SYDVKM. V gave up 2 bases and J gave up 1 base, with 12 bases separating them. The CDR3 region is CASSLDGGFSNQPQHF. CDR3 coding DNA: TGTGCCAGCAGTTTAGATGGGGGGTTCAGCAATCAGCCCCAGCATTTT.

This clone occurred once. V usage is TRBV29-1 and J usage is TRBJ2-7, with 9 bases lining up with TRBD1. The CDR3 has 14 amino acids. The germline V gene has CDR1 SQVTM and CDR2 ANQGSEA. V dropped 7 bases and J dropped 0; count of bases not matched to a gene: 7. CDR3 in amino acids: CSAPGQGPSYEQYF. CDR3 DNA sequence: TGCAGCGCCCCGGGACAGGGACCCTCCTACGAGCAGTACTTC.

The CDR3, as DNA: TGTGCCAGCAGTGTTTTTGCGACTAGCGGGAGTAAAAATAATGAGCAGTTCTTC. It is translated as CASSVFATSGSKNNEQFF. V and J are TRBV6-4 and TRBJ2-1; TRBD2 agrees at 12 bases. The CDR3 covers 18 residues. Trimming at V came to 4 bases and at J to 7 bases, leaving 14 bases not matched to a gene. Per germline, CDR1 MRHNA and CDR2 SNTAGT.

CDR3 nucleotides: TGTGCCAGCTCACCGGACCAGGCGGGTTATGGCTACACCTTC. It codes for CASSPDQAGYGYTF. The chain uses TRBV18 and TRBJ1-2; no reliable D call. From germline, CDR1 is KGHSH and CDR2 LQKENI. This CDR3 contains 14 residues. V lost 3 bases to trimming and J lost 5 bases, with 13 bases between them.